This entry is about one T cell receptor (beta chain). Read coverage stops 3 residues before the CDR3 terminus; the germline J gene supplies the remainder. The data originate from a study of T cells in women clearing cervical HPV infection. About the research overall: Women with histologically confirmed HPV16-related CIN3 or worse, 2 with invasive cancer, served as cases. Controls were women whose single incident HPV16 infection cleared within 12 months without precancer or cancer.

The V gene lost 1 base and the J gene lost 0 bases, with 7 bases spanning the gap. The CDR3 sequence is 15 residues long. Germline CDR1 and CDR2: DFQATT and SNEGSKA (reference sequence). Cervical HPV DNA detected by MY09/MY11 PCR, typed by dot-blot. Here immunoSEQ multiplex PCR was the method, and the copy in TCRdb shows in-frame clones only, minus some. The sample table includes approximately 37,000 clones. The clonotype originates from a woman aged 18 to 75 with a cervical HPV16 infection that either progressed to CIN3+ or cleared (not recorded which). The rearrangement uses TRBV20-1 and TRBJ1-6; D unresolved. The sample taken for sequencing was blood buffy coat. CDR3 region: CSARAVDSYNSPLHF. The covered CDR3 bases are TGCAGTGCTAGAGCCGTAGACTCCTATAATTCACCC.